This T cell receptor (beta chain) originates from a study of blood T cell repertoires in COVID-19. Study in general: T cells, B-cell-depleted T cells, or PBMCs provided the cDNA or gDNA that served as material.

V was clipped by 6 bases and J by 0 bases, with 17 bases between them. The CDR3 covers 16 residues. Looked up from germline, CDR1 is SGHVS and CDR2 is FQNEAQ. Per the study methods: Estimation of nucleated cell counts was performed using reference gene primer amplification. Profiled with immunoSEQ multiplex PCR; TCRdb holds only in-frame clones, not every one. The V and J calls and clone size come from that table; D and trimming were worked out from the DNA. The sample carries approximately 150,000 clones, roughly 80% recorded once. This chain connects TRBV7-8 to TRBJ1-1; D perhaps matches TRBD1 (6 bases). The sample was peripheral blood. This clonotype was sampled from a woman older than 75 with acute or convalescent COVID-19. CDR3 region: CASRPQGFPLNTEAFF. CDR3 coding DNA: TGTGCCAGCAGACCACAGGGTTTCCCTCTGAACACTGAAGCTTTCTTT. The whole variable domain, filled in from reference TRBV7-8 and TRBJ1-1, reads GAGVSQSPRYKVAKRGQDVALRCDPISGHVSLFWYQQALGQGPEFLTYFQNEAQLDKSGLPSDRFFAERPEGSVSTLKIQRTQQEDSAVYLCASRPQGFPLNTEAFFGQGTRLTVV.